This T cell receptor beta chain was captured by sequencing in a study of beta chain features in type 1 diabetes. TCRB transcripts that were expressed got sequenced, as all of the isolated RNA had been reverse transcribed. Method: immunoSEQ multiplex PCR; TCRdb's copy keeps in-frame clones and lacks some. The repertoire holds 350,000 to 450,000 clones, about 16% seen once, with approximately 0.02% in the top ten. Material for sequencing was naive CD4+ T cells from blood. This receptor was obtained from a woman aged 18-29 years in good health.

CDR3 coding DNA: TGTGCCAGCAGCTTACAGCGGAACACTGAAGCTTTCTTT. Amino acid sequence: CASSLQRNTEAFF. The V and J genes are TRBV7-2 and TRBJ1-1, with no clear D. The V end was cut by 2 bases, the J end by 1 base, with 5 bases between. The CDR3 contains 13 residues. Per germline, CDR1 SGHTA and CDR2 FQGNSA.